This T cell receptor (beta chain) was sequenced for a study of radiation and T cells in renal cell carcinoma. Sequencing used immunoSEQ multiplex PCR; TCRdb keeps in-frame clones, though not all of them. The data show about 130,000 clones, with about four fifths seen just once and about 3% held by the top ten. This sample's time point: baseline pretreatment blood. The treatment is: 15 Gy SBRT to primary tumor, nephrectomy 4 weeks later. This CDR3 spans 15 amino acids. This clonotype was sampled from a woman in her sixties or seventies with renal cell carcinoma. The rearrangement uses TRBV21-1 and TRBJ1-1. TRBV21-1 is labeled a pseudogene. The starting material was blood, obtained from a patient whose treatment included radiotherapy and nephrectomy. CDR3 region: CASSKAPHLYTEAFF. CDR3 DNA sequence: TGTGCCAGCAGCAAAGCTCCGCACTTATACACTGAAGCTTTCTTT.